These T cell receptor beta chains were read from a single sample in a study of CD8 T cells in ankylosing spondylitis. TCRdb independently ran MiXCR on the 5' RACE reads; one entry per CDR3 protein. The table lists about 360,000 distinct CDR3 sequences, roughly 14% of them singletons. Source material: blood, either unsorted or a sorted T cell fraction (not recorded which). Every receptor here comes from a male donor with ankylosing spondylitis or in good health (not recorded which). The CDR3 runs from the conserved cysteine through the conserved F or W. The order of the fields is CDR3 DNA, CDR3 protein, clone size, V gene, CDR3 length, J gene, D gene. D genes are given only for firm matches. Clone size is not always given. Where it is, it says once, few, many or a class for expanded clones.

CDR3 DNA: TGTGCCAGCAGTTTCCGGGCCCCCGGGGACACTGAAGCTTTCTTT
CDR3 protein: CASSFRAPGDTEAFF
clone size: few
V gene: TRBV12-3/TRBV12-4
CDR3 length: 15
J gene: TRBJ1-1
D gene: NA

CDR3 DNA: TGCGCCAGCAGCTTGGGTACCGGGACAGGGGCCAACGTCCTGACTTTC
CDR3 protein: CASSLGTGTGANVLTF
clone size: few
V gene: TRBV5-1
CDR3 length: 16
J gene: TRBJ2-6
D gene: NA

CDR3 DNA: TGTGCCAGCAGCTCTCGACTAGCGCTCACAGATACGCAGTATTTT
CDR3 protein: CASSSRLALTDTQYF
clone size: NA
V gene: TRBV12-3/TRBV12-4
CDR3 length: 15
J gene: TRBJ2-3
D gene: TRBD2

CDR3 DNA: TGTGCCATCAGGGCGAGTGGAGTCGGCGGGGAGCTGTTTTTT
CDR3 protein: CAIRASGVGGELFF
clone size: NA
V gene: TRBV10-3
CDR3 length: 14
J gene: TRBJ2-2
D gene: NA

CDR3 DNA: TGTGCCAGCAGCCAGGGAGTTCCGACCTACAATGAGCAGTTCTTC
CDR3 protein: CASSQGVPTYNEQFF
clone size: NA
V gene: TRBV3-1
CDR3 length: 15
J gene: TRBJ2-1
D gene: NA

CDR3 DNA: TGTGCCAGCACCTCTGCCCCGGGGGCCCCCGAGGCGGGGGAGCTGTTTTTT
CDR3 protein: CASTSAPGAPEAGELFF
clone size: NA
V gene: TRBV5-6
CDR3 length: 17
J gene: TRBJ2-2
D gene: NA

CDR3 DNA: TGTGCCAGCAGCCATACTAGCGCCAAAAACATTCAGTACTTC
CDR3 protein: CASSHTSAKNIQYF
clone size: NA
V gene: TRBV7-4
CDR3 length: 14
J gene: TRBJ2-4
D gene: NA

CDR3 DNA: TGTGCCAGCTCACCGGGAGCGGCGGGGGGCCGGCTGGCGCAGTATTTT
CDR3 protein: CASSPGAAGGRLAQYF
clone size: NA
V gene: TRBV18
CDR3 length: 16
J gene: TRBJ2-3
D gene: TRBD2

CDR3 DNA: TGCGCCAGCAGCCAAGGCCGGGGGAACACCGGGGAGCTGTTTTTT
CDR3 protein: CASSQGRGNTGELFF
clone size: many
V gene: TRBV4-1
CDR3 length: 15
J gene: TRBJ2-2
D gene: NA

CDR3 DNA: TGCAGCGCTAGGACAGACCTTCTTGAAGCTTTCTTT
CDR3 protein: CSARTDLLEAFF
clone size: few
V gene: TRBV29-1
CDR3 length: 12
J gene: TRBJ1-1
D gene: NA

CDR3 DNA: TGCGCCAGCAGTGAGTCGCATCTTGGCACTGAAGCTTTCTTT
CDR3 protein: CASSESHLGTEAFF
clone size: NA
V gene: TRBV10-2
CDR3 length: 14
J gene: TRBJ1-1
D gene: NA

CDR3 DNA: TGTGCCAGCAGTTTAGATGGGGGGATGTACAATGAGCAGTTCTTC
CDR3 protein: CASSLDGGMYNEQFF
clone size: NA
V gene: TRBV12-3/TRBV12-4
CDR3 length: 15
J gene: TRBJ2-1
D gene: NA

CDR3 DNA: TGCAGCGTTTGGGACAGGGGAGACACTGAAGCTTTCTTT
CDR3 protein: CSVWDRGDTEAFF
clone size: many
V gene: TRBV29-1
CDR3 length: 13
J gene: TRBJ1-1
D gene: TRBD1

CDR3 DNA: TGTGCCAGCAGTGAGATTCCCAGGGGACTCCAAGAGACCCAGTACTTC
CDR3 protein: CASSEIPRGLQETQYF
clone size: few
V gene: TRBV2
CDR3 length: 16
J gene: TRBJ2-5
D gene: NA

CDR3 DNA: TGCGCCAGCAGCCGTACGGACAGGGAGGACGAGCAGTACTTC
CDR3 protein: CASSRTDREDEQYF
clone size: NA
V gene: TRBV5-1
CDR3 length: 14
J gene: TRBJ2-7
D gene: TRBD1

CDR3 DNA: TGCGCCAGCAGCCGAGACAGGGAATACAATGAGCAGTTCTTC
CDR3 protein: CASSRDREYNEQFF
clone size: NA
V gene: TRBV5-1
CDR3 length: 14
J gene: TRBJ2-1
D gene: TRBD1

CDR3 DNA: TGTGCCAGCAGCCAAGATGCTGCAAGCTCCTACGAGCAGTACTTC
CDR3 protein: CASSQDAASSYEQYF
clone size: few
V gene: TRBV3-1
CDR3 length: 15
J gene: TRBJ2-7
D gene: NA

CDR3 DNA: TGTGCCAGCACCCGAGCGGGACCCTACGAGCAGTACTTC
CDR3 protein: CASTRAGPYEQYF
clone size: NA
V gene: TRBV6-1
CDR3 length: 13
J gene: TRBJ2-7
D gene: TRBD2

CDR3 DNA: TGTGCCAGCAGTTCCAGACTAGCGGGAGTTCGCGATACGCAGTATTTT
CDR3 protein: CASSSRLAGVRDTQYF
clone size: few
V gene: TRBV28
CDR3 length: 16
J gene: TRBJ2-3
D gene: TRBD2

CDR3 DNA: TGTGCCAGCAGCTTAGTAGTTCAGGGCTACACCTTC
CDR3 protein: CASSLVVQGYTF
clone size: few
V gene: TRBV7-2
CDR3 length: 12
J gene: TRBJ1-2
D gene: NA

CDR3 DNA: TGTGCCAGCAGTCCTCACAGGGGGCCGGGGAAGACCCAGTACTTC
CDR3 protein: CASSPHRGPGKTQYF
clone size: few
V gene: TRBV6-1
CDR3 length: 15
J gene: TRBJ2-5
D gene: TRBD1

CDR3 DNA: TGCAGTGCTGCCTCGGAACTCTGGACCTACAATGAGCAGTTCTTC
CDR3 protein: CSAASELWTYNEQFF
clone size: few
V gene: TRBV20-1
CDR3 length: 15
J gene: TRBJ2-1
D gene: NA

CDR3 DNA: TGCGCCAGCAGCCGACTCAGGACTACTTACAATGAGCAGTTCTTC
CDR3 protein: CASSRLRTTYNEQFF
clone size: few
V gene: TRBV4-1
CDR3 length: 15
J gene: TRBJ2-1
D gene: NA

CDR3 DNA: TGTGCCAGCAGTCCTCTAGCGGGAGTTTTCAATGAGCAGTTCTTC
CDR3 protein: CASSPLAGVFNEQFF
clone size: NA
V gene: TRBV6-1
CDR3 length: 15
J gene: TRBJ2-1
D gene: TRBD2

CDR3 DNA: TGTGCCAGCAGCCAAGAAAAGCGGCCGGGAGGAGAGACCCAGTACTTC
CDR3 protein: CASSQEKRPGGETQYF
clone size: NA
V gene: TRBV3-1
CDR3 length: 16
J gene: TRBJ2-5
D gene: TRBD2

CDR3 DNA: TGTGCCAGCAGTATGACAGGCTCTCTAGGGGGTACCACTGAAGCTTTCTTT
CDR3 protein: CASSMTGSLGGTTEAFF
clone size: few
V gene: TRBV2
CDR3 length: 17
J gene: TRBJ1-1
D gene: NA

CDR3 DNA: TGCGCCAGCAGCCCCCTGTCCGGGACTAGCGGGAGGGCCAATGAGCAGTTCTTC
CDR3 protein: CASSPLSGTSGRANEQFF
clone size: many
V gene: TRBV4-1
CDR3 length: 18
J gene: TRBJ2-1
D gene: TRBD2

CDR3 DNA: TGCGCCAGCAGCTTTCGCGGAGGGTATGAAAAACTGTTTTTT
CDR3 protein: CASSFRGGYEKLFF
clone size: NA
V gene: TRBV5-1
CDR3 length: 14
J gene: TRBJ1-4
D gene: NA

CDR3 DNA: TGTGCCAGCAGTTTAAAGGAATACAATGAGCAGTTCTTC
CDR3 protein: CASSLKEYNEQFF
clone size: NA
V gene: TRBV12-3/TRBV12-4
CDR3 length: 13
J gene: TRBJ2-1
D gene: NA

CDR3 DNA: TGTGCCAGCAGCCAAGAGGCCGGATATAATTCACCCCTCCACTTT
CDR3 protein: CASSQEAGYNSPLHF
clone size: NA
V gene: TRBV3-1
CDR3 length: 15
J gene: TRBJ1-6
D gene: NA

CDR3 DNA: TGCGCCAGCAGCTTCCAGGGGGCGCATACTGAAGCTTTCTTT
CDR3 protein: CASSFQGAHTEAFF
clone size: many
V gene: TRBV5-1
CDR3 length: 14
J gene: TRBJ1-1
D gene: TRBD1

CDR3 DNA: TGTGCCAGCAGCTTACCGGGACTAGCGGGATTGGGGACGCAGTATTTT
CDR3 protein: CASSLPGLAGLGTQYF
clone size: NA
V gene: TRBV7-9
CDR3 length: 16
J gene: TRBJ2-3
D gene: TRBD2

CDR3 DNA: TGTGCCACCACAGACCGGGACAGAAAACTGAGGGGGTACTTC
CDR3 protein: CATTDRDRKLRGYF
clone size: NA
V gene: TRBV24-1
CDR3 length: 14
J gene: TRBJ2-7
D gene: TRBD1

CDR3 DNA: TGTGCCAGCAGCCTGAGTAGGGGGGTACCCTCCTACAATGAGCAGTTCTTC
CDR3 protein: CASSLSRGVPSYNEQFF
clone size: few
V gene: TRBV7-8
CDR3 length: 17
J gene: TRBJ2-1
D gene: NA

CDR3 DNA: TGTGCCAGCAGTTCATACAGGGCCCACGAGCAGTACTTC
CDR3 protein: CASSSYRAHEQYF
clone size: few
V gene: TRBV12-3/TRBV12-4
CDR3 length: 13
J gene: TRBJ2-7
D gene: NA

CDR3 DNA: TGCAGCGTTTCCAAAGGACGGGAGAACACTGAAGCTTTCTTT
CDR3 protein: CSVSKGRENTEAFF
clone size: many
V gene: TRBV29-1
CDR3 length: 14
J gene: TRBJ1-1
D gene: NA

CDR3 DNA: TGTGCCAGCAGCCCGCAATACGCCCAGAACACTGAAGCTTTCTTT
CDR3 protein: CASSPQYAQNTEAFF
clone size: NA
V gene: TRBV13
CDR3 length: 15
J gene: TRBJ1-1
D gene: NA

CDR3 DNA: TGTGCCAGCGTATCAGGGGGCCACGGGGAGCTGTTTTTT
CDR3 protein: CASVSGGHGELFF
clone size: few
V gene: TRBV28
CDR3 length: 13
J gene: TRBJ2-2
D gene: TRBD1

CDR3 DNA: TGCAGTGCCGGAGGGGGCACGGACCAGCCCCAGCATTTT
CDR3 protein: CSAGGGTDQPQHF
clone size: few
V gene: TRBV20-1
CDR3 length: 13
J gene: TRBJ1-5
D gene: TRBD1

CDR3 DNA: TGTGCCAGCAAGCTCGGAAACACCATATATTTT
CDR3 protein: CASKLGNTIYF
clone size: NA
V gene: TRBV12-3/TRBV12-4
CDR3 length: 11
J gene: TRBJ1-3
D gene: NA

CDR3 DNA: TGTGCCAGCGGCTTAGCTTTGGGGGCTGAAGCTTTCTTT
CDR3 protein: CASGLALGAEAFF
clone size: many
V gene: TRBV12-3/TRBV12-4
CDR3 length: 13
J gene: TRBJ1-1
D gene: NA

CDR3 DNA: TGTGCCAGCACCTCTCGGGGAAATCAGCCCCAGCATTTT
CDR3 protein: CASTSRGNQPQHF
clone size: many
V gene: TRBV7-2
CDR3 length: 13
J gene: TRBJ1-5
D gene: NA

CDR3 DNA: TGTGCCAGCAGTGTCCGACAGGGACGGGTCACAGATACGCAGTATTTT
CDR3 protein: CASSVRQGRVTDTQYF
clone size: few
V gene: TRBV2
CDR3 length: 16
J gene: TRBJ2-3
D gene: TRBD1

CDR3 DNA: TGTGCCAGCAGCAAACCTACCAACTATGGCTACACCTTC
CDR3 protein: CASSKPTNYGYTF
clone size: NA
V gene: TRBV7-2
CDR3 length: 13
J gene: TRBJ1-2
D gene: NA

CDR3 DNA: TGTGCCAGCAGCCAAGTGGATACCACTGAAGCTTTCTTT
CDR3 protein: CASSQVDTTEAFF
clone size: few
V gene: TRBV3-1
CDR3 length: 13
J gene: TRBJ1-1
D gene: NA

CDR3 DNA: TGCAGCGTTGTACGAGCGGGAAAGGGCAATGAGCAGTTCTTC
CDR3 protein: CSVVRAGKGNEQFF
clone size: NA
V gene: TRBV29-1
CDR3 length: 14
J gene: TRBJ2-1
D gene: TRBD2

CDR3 DNA: TGTGCCAGCAGCTTAGGACTAGCGGGCCTACAAGAGACCCAGTACTTC
CDR3 protein: CASSLGLAGLQETQYF
clone size: once
V gene: TRBV7-9
CDR3 length: 16
J gene: TRBJ2-5
D gene: TRBD2

CDR3 DNA: TGTGCCAGCAGTTCCCCCTTGGACATGAGGTCCTATGGCTACACCTTC
CDR3 protein: CASSSPLDMRSYGYTF
clone size: few
V gene: TRBV6-5
CDR3 length: 16
J gene: TRBJ1-2
D gene: NA

CDR3 DNA: TGTGCCAGCAGCCTAAAATGGGGCGGGCGGGAGTCCCAGCATTTT
CDR3 protein: CASSLKWGGRESQHF
clone size: few
V gene: TRBV27
CDR3 length: 15
J gene: TRBJ1-5
D gene: NA

CDR3 DNA: TGTGCCAGCAGCTTATCGGCGGGAGCATTGTACGAGCAGTACTTC
CDR3 protein: CASSLSAGALYEQYF
clone size: few
V gene: TRBV7-8
CDR3 length: 15
J gene: TRBJ2-7
D gene: TRBD2

CDR3 DNA: TGTGCCAGCAGTGACAGGGGTTCGGTCACTGAAGCTTTCTTT
CDR3 protein: CASSDRGSVTEAFF
clone size: NA
V gene: TRBV12-3/TRBV12-4
CDR3 length: 14
J gene: TRBJ1-1
D gene: TRBD1

CDR3 DNA: TGTGCCAGCAGTTTCAGGACAGGGATGAGCACAGATACGCAGTATTTT
CDR3 protein: CASSFRTGMSTDTQYF
clone size: NA
V gene: TRBV6-5
CDR3 length: 16
J gene: TRBJ2-3
D gene: TRBD1

CDR3 DNA: TGTGCTAGTGGTTCACGGTCGTACGAGCAGTACTTC
CDR3 protein: CASGSRSYEQYF
clone size: few
V gene: TRBV12-5
CDR3 length: 12
J gene: TRBJ2-7
D gene: NA

CDR3 DNA: TGTGCCAGCAGCCAAGGGGCAGGGGGCACCTACGAGCAGTACTTC
CDR3 protein: CASSQGAGGTYEQYF
clone size: NA
V gene: TRBV4-2
CDR3 length: 15
J gene: TRBJ2-7
D gene: TRBD1

CDR3 DNA: TGTGCCAGTACCCAGCGGGCGGACTCCGATACGCAGTATTTT
CDR3 protein: CASTQRADSDTQYF
clone size: NA
V gene: TRBV19
CDR3 length: 14
J gene: TRBJ2-3
D gene: NA

CDR3 DNA: TGTGCCAGCAGTTTGTCCGGGACAGGCCTCGGCTACACCTTC
CDR3 protein: CASSLSGTGLGYTF
clone size: many
V gene: TRBV12-3/TRBV12-4
CDR3 length: 14
J gene: TRBJ1-2
D gene: TRBD1

CDR3 DNA: TGCGCCAGCAGAAACTCGCGGGGGGACACTGAAGCTTTCTTT
CDR3 protein: CASRNSRGDTEAFF
clone size: few
V gene: TRBV4-1
CDR3 length: 14
J gene: TRBJ1-1
D gene: NA

CDR3 DNA: TGCAGCGCAGGGTTCGGGAACGAGCAGTACTTC
CDR3 protein: CSAGFGNEQYF
clone size: few
V gene: TRBV29-1
CDR3 length: 11
J gene: TRBJ2-7
D gene: NA

CDR3 DNA: TGTGCCAGCAGCCCTACAACGAACACCGGGGAGCTGTTTTTT
CDR3 protein: CASSPTTNTGELFF
clone size: many
V gene: TRBV4-2
CDR3 length: 14
J gene: TRBJ2-2
D gene: NA

CDR3 DNA: TGCGCCAGCAGCTTGGTGGGGACTAGCGGGAGAGATACGCAGTATTTT
CDR3 protein: CASSLVGTSGRDTQYF
clone size: few
V gene: TRBV5-1
CDR3 length: 16
J gene: TRBJ2-3
D gene: TRBD2